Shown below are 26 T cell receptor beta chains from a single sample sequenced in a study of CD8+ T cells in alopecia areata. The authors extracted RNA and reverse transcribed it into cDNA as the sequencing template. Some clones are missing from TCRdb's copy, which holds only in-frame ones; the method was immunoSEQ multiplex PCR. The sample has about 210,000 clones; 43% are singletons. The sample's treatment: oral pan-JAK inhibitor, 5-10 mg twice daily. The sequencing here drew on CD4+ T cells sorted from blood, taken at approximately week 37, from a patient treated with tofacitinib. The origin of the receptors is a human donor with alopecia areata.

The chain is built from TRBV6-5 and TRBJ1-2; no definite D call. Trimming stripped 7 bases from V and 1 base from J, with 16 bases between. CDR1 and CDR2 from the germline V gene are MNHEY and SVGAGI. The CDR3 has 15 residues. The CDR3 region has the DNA TGTGCCAGCACCTTATCGCCCAGGAGTAACTATGGCTACACCTTC. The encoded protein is CASTLSPRSNYGYTF.

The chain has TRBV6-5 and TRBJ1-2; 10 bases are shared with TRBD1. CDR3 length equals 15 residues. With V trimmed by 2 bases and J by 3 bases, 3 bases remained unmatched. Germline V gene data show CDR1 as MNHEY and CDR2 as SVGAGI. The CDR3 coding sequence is TGTGCCAGCAGTTACCGGACAGGGGGAGACTATGGCTACACCTTC. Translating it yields CASSYRTGGDYGYTF.

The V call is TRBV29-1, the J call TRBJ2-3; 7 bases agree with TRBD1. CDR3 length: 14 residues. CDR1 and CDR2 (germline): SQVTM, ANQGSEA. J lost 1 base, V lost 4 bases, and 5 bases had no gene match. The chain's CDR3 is CSVADTGGTDTQYF. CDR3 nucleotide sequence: TGCAGCGTTGCAGATACAGGGGGCACAGATACGCAGTATTTT.

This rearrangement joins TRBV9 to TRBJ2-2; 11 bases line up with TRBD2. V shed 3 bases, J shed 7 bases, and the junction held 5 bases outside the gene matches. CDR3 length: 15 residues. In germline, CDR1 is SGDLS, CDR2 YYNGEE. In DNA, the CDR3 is TGTGCCAGCAGCGCCCGGACTAGCGGGTACGGGGAGCTGTTTTTT. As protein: CASSARTSGYGELFF.

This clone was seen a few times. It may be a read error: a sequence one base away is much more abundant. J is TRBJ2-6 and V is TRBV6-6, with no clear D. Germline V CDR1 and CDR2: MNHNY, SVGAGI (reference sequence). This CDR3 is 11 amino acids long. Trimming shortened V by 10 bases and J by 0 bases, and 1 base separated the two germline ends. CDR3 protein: CATSGANVLTF. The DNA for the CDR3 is TGTGCCACCTCTGGGGCCAACGTCCTGACTTTC.

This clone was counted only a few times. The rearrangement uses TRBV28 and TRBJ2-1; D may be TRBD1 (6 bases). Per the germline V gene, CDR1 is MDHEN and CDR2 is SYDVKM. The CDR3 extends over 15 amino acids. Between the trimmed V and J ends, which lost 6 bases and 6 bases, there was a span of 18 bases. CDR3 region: CASRFAGNRVNEQFF. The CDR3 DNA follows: TGTGCCAGCAGATTTGCCGGGAACAGGGTCAATGAGCAGTTCTTC.

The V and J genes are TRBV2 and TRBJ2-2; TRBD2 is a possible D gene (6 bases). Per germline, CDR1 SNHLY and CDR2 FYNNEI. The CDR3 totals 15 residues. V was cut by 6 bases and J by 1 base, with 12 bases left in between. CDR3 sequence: CASSAGPGNTGELFF. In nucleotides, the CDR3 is TGTGCCAGCAGCGCGGGACCCGGGAACACCGGGGAGCTGTTTTTT.

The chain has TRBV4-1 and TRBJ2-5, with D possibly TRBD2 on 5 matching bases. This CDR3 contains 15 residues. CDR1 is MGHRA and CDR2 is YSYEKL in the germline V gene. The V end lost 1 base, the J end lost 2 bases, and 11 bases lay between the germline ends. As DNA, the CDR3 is TGCGCCAGCAGCCAAGTGGAGGCACTTCAAGAGACCCAGTACTTC. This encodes CASSQVEALQETQYF.

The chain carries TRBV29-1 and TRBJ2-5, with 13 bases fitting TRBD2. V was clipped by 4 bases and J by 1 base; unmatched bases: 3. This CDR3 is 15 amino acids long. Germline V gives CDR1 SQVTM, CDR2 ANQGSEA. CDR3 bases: TGCAGCGTTGCAGGGACTAGCGGGATCCAAGAGACCCAGTACTTC. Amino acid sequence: CSVAGTSGIQETQYF. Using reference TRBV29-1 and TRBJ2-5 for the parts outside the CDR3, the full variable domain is SAVISQKPSRDICQRGTSLTIQCQVDSQVTMMFWYRQQPGQSLTLIATANQGSEATYESGFVIDKFPISRPNLTFSTLTVSNMSPEDSSIYLCSVAGTSGIQETQYFGPGTRLLVL.

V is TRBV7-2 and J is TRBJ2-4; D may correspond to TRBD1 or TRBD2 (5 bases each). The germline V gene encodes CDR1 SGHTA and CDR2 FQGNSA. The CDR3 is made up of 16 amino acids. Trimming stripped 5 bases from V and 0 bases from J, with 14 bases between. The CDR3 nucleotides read TGTGCCAGCAGCCACAGAGGGGAGCGAGCCAAAAACATTCAGTACTTC. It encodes CASSHRGERAKNIQYF.

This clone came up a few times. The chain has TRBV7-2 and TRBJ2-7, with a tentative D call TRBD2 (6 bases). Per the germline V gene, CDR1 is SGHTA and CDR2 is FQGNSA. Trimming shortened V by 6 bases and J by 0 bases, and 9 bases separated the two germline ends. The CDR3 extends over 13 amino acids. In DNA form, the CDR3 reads TGTGCCAGCAGGTACGGGAGCTCCTACGAGCAGTACTTC. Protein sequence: CASRYGSSYEQYF.

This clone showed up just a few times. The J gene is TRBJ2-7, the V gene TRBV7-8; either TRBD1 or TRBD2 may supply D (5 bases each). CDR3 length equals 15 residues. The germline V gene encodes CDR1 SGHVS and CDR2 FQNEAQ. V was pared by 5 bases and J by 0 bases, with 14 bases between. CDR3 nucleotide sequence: TGTGCCAGCAGCCCCCCCGGGACCCTCTCCTACGAGCAGTACTTC. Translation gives CASSPPGTLSYEQYF.

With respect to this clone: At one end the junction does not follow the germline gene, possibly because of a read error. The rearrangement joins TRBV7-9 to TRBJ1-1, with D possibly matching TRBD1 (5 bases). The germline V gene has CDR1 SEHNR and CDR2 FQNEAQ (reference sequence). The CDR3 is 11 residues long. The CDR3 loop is CASSQGTIAFF. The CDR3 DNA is TGCGCCAGCAGCCAAGGGACTATAGCTTTCTTT.

This chain's CDR3 is CASTVAGAGTGELFF. The CDR3 DNA sequence: TGTGCCAGCACGGTAGCGGGAGCAGGCACCGGGGAGCTGTTTTTT. V usage is TRBV25-1 and J usage is TRBJ2-2; 9 bases match TRBD2. The CDR3 length is 15 residues. In germline, CDR1 is MGHDK, CDR2 SYGVNS. The V and J ends lost 7 bases and 4 bases, in that order; junction bases with no gene match: 7.

The CDR3: CASRTPGGNTEAFF. For the CDR3, the DNA is TGTGCCAGCAGGACACCTGGGGGCAACACTGAAGCTTTCTTT. The chain has TRBV6-5 and TRBJ1-1, with a weak D call TRBD1 (6 bases). The CDR3 spans 14 residues. CDR1 and CDR2 (germline): MNHEY, SVGAGI. V was shortened by 6 bases and J by 2 bases, with 13 bases between the two germline ends.

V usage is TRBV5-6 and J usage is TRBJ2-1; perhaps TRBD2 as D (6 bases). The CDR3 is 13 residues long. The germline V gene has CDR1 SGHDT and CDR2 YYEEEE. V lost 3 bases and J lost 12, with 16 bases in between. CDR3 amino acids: CASSSRTNVVQFF. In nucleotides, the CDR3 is TGTGCCAGCAGCTCTCGGACTAACGTAGTGCAGTTCTTC.

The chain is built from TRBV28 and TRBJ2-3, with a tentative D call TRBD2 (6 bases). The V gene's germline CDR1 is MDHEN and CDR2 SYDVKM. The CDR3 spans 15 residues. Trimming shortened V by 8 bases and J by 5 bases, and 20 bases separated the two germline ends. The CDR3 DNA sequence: TGTGCCAGCCTTCGGGACCCGGGAGCCGTAGATACGCAGTATTTT. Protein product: CASLRDPGAVDTQYF.

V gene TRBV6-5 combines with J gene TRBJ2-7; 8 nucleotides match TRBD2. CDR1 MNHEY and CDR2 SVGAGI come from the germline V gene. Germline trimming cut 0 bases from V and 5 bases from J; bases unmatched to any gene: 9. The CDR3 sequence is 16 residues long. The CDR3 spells CASSYSGTSSTDEQYF. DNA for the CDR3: TGTGCCAGCAGTTACTCCGGGACTAGTAGTACGGACGAGCAGTACTTC.

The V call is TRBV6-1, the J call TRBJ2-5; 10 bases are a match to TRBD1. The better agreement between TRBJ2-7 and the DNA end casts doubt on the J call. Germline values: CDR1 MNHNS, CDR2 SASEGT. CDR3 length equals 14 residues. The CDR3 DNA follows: TGTGCCAGCAGTGATGTGACAGGGGGCAACGAGCAGTACTTC. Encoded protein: CASSDVTGGNEQYF.

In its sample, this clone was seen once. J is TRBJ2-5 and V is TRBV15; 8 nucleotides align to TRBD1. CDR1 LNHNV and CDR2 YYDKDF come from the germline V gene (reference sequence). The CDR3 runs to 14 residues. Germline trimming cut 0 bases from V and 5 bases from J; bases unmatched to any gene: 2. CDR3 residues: CATSRDPGGETQYF. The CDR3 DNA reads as TGTGCCACCAGCAGAGATCCAGGGGGCGAGACCCAGTACTTC.

In DNA, the CDR3 is TGTGCCAGCAGTGAAATTTGGAGGGCTAACACTGAAGCTTTCTTT. This encodes CASSEIWRANTEAFF. The chain employs TRBV2 and TRBJ1-1; no definite D call. Trimming took off 2 bases at V and 2 bases at J, with 12 bases between the two ends. Germline CDR1 is SNHLY and CDR2 is FYNNEI. The CDR3 runs 15 residues.

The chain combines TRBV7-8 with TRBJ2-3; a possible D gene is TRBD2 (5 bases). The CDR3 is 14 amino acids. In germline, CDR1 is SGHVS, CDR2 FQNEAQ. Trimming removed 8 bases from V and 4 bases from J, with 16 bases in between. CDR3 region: CASGLRARPDTQYF. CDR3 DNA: TGTGCCAGCGGACTCCGGGCCCGACCAGATACGCAGTATTTT.

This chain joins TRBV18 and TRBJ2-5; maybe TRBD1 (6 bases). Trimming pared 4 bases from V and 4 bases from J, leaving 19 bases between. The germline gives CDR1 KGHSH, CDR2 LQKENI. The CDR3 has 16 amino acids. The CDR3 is CASSLQMSGVGETQYF. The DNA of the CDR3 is TGTGCCAGCTCACTACAGATGTCAGGGGTAGGAGAGACCCAGTACTTC.

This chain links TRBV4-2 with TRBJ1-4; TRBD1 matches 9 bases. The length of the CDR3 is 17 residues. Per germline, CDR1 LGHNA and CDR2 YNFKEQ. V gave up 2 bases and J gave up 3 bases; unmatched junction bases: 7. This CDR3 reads CASSQLTGGTANEKLFF. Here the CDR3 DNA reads TGTGCCAGCAGCCAACTTACAGGGGGCACAGCTAATGAAAAACTGTTTTTT.

The CDR3 spells CASSVGGDIAKNIQYF. The CDR3 nucleotides read TGTGCCAGCAGCGTAGGGGGGGACATAGCCAAAAACATTCAGTACTTC. V is TRBV9 and J is TRBJ2-4; D could derive from TRBD1 or TRBD2 (6 bases each). V lost 0 bases, J lost 0 bases, and 10 bases lay in between. Germline V gives CDR1 SGDLS, CDR2 YYNGEE. The CDR3 is 16 amino acids.

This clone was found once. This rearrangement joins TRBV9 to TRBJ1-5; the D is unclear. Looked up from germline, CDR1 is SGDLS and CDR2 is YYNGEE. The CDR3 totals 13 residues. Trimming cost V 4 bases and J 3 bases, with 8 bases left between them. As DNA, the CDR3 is TGTGCCAGCAGCCTCCGGTCCAATCAGCCCCAGCATTTT. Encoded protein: CASSLRSNQPQHF.